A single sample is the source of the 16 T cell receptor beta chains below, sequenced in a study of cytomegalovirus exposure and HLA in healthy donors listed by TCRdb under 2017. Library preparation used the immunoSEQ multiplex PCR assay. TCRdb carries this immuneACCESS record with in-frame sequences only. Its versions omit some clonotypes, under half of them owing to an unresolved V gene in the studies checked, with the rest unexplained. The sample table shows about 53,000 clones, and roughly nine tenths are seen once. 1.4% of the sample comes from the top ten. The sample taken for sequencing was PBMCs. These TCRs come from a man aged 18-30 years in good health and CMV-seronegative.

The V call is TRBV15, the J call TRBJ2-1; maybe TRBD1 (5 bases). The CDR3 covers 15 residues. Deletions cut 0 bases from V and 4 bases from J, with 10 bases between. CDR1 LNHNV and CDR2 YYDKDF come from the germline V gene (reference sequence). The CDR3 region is CATSRDQNRYNEQFF. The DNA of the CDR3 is TGTGCCACCAGCAGAGATCAGAACAGGTACAATGAGCAGTTCTTC.

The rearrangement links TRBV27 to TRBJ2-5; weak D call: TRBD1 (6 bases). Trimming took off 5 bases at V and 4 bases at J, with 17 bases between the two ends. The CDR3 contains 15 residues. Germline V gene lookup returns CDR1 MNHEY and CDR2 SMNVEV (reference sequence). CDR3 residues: CASSLGGLGGETQYF. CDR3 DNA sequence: TGTGCCAGCAGTCTTGGGGGTTTAGGGGGAGAGACCCAGTACTTC.

The CDR3 DNA is TGTGCCAGCAGCTTAGTTCGTACAGGAAGAGAGACCCAGTACTTC. Protein product: CASSLVRTGRETQYF. The V call is TRBV7-8, the J call TRBJ2-5, with a tentative D call TRBD1 (5 bases). The germline gives CDR1 SGHVS, CDR2 FQNEAQ. This CDR3 has 15 amino acids. Trimming shortened V by 1 base and J by 4 bases, and 13 bases separated the two germline ends.

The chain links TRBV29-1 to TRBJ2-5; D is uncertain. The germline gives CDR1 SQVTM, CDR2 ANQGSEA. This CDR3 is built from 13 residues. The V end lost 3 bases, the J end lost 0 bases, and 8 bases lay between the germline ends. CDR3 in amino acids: CSVDSPYQETQYF. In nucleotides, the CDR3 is TGCAGCGTTGATTCCCCGTACCAAGAGACCCAGTACTTC.

The CDR3 region is CASSDGRTEQYF. The CDR3 DNA is TGTGCCAGCAGCGATGGACGGACTGAGCAGTACTTC. The chain carries TRBV7-9 and TRBJ2-7; tentative D call: TRBD2 (5 bases). The CDR3 loop spans 12 amino acids. V lost 5 bases and J lost 7, with 12 bases in between. Germline CDR1 is SEHNR and CDR2 is FQNEAQ (reference sequence).

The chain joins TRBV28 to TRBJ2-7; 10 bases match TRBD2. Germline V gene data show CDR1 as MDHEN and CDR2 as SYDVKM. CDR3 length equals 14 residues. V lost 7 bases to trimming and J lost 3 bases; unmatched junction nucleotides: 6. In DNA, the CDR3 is TGTGCCAGCACTGAAGCGGGAGGGGGCTACGAGCAGTACTTC. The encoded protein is CASTEAGGGYEQYF.

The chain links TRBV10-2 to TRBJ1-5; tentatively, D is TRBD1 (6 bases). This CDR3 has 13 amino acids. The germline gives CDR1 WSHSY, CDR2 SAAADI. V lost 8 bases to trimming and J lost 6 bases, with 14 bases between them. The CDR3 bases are TGCGCCAGCTTAGACAGGTTTTCTCAGCCCCAGCATTTT. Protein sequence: CASLDRFSQPQHF.

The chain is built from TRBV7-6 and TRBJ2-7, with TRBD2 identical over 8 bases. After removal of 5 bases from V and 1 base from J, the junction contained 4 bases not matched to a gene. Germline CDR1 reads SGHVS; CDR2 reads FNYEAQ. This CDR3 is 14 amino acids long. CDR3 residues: CASSRAGESYEQYF. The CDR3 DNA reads TGTGCCAGCAGCCGAGCGGGAGAATCCTACGAGCAGTACTTC.

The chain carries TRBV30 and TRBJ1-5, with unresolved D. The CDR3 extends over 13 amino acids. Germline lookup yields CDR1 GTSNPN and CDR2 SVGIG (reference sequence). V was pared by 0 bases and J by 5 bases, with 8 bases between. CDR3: CAWSVEGYQPQHF. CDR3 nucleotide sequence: TGTGCCTGGAGTGTTGAGGGATATCAGCCCCAGCATTTT.

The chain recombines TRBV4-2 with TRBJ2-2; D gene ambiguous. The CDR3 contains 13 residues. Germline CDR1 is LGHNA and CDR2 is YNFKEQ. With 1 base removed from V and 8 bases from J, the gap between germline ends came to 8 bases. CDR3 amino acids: CASSQASHGELFF. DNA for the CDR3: TGTGCCAGCAGCCAAGCAAGCCATGGGGAGCTGTTTTTT.

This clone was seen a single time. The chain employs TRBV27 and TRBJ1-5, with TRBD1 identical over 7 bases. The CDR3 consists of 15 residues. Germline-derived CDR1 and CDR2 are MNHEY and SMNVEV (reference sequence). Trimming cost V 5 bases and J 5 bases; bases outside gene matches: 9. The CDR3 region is CASSPRQGYDQPQHF. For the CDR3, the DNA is TGTGCCAGCAGTCCACGACAGGGTTACGATCAGCCCCAGCATTTT.

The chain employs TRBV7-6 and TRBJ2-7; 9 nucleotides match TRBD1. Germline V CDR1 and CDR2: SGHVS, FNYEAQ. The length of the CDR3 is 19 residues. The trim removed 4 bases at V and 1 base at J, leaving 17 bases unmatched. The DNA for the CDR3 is TGTGCCAGCAGCTCCTCCGGGACAGGGTCGGGGTTGGGATCCTACGAGCAGTACTTC. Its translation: CASSSSGTGSGLGSYEQYF.

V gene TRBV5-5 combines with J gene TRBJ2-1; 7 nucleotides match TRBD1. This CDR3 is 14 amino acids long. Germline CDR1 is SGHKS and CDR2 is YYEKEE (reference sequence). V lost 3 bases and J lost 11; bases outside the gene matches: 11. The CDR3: CASSSTGNFAQQFF. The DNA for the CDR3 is TGTGCCAGCAGCTCGACAGGGAATTTTGCCCAGCAGTTCTTC.

In DNA form, the CDR3 reads TGTGCCAGCAGAGTACTAGCGGGTCCCTACGAGCAGTACTTC. This sequence encodes CASRVLAGPYEQYF. The chain uses TRBV6-5 and TRBJ2-7; TRBD2 agrees at 9 bases. Germline V gene data show CDR1 as MNHEY and CDR2 as SVGAGI. CDR3 size: 14 residues. The junction had 5 bases not matched to a gene; V was cut back by 6 bases and J by 2 bases.

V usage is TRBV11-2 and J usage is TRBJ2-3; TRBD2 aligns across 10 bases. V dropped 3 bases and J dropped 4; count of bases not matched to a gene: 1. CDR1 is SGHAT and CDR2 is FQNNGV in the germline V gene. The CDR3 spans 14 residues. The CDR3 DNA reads TGTGCCAGCAGCTTTCTAGCGGGAGCAGATACGCAGTATTTT. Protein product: CASSFLAGADTQYF. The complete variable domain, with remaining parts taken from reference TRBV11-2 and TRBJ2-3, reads EAGVAQSPRYKIIEKRQSVAFWCNPISGHATLYWYQQILGQGPKLLIQFQNNGVVDDSQLPKDRFSAERLKGVDSTLKIQPAKLEDSAVYLCASSFLAGADTQYFGPGTRLTVL.

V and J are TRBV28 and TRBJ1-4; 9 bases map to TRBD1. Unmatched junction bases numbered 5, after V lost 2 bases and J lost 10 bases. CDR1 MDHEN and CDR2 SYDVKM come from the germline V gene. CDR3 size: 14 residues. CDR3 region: CASSLVGQGRKLFF. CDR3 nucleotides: TGTGCCAGCAGTTTAGTGGGACAGGGACGAAAACTGTTTTTT.